This T cell receptor beta chain came from a study of T cell clones after liver transplantation (dated by TCRdb to between 2018 and 2021). Background for the entire study: The samples were obtained from ITN030ST, a randomized trial that attempted immunosuppression withdrawal within 2 years after liver transplantation. Donor-reactive T cell clones were identified using TCRbeta sequencing after a pre-transplant mixed lymphocyte reaction and were then followed in post-transplant blood. Third party-reactive TCRbeta sequences from pre-transplant MLRs were also identified as an antigen-independent comparator for donor-reactive sequences. Of the eight recipients, a few were HCV-positive, while the remaining recipients had been transplanted for non-autoimmune, non-viral indications. Until randomization at 12-24 months post-transplant, subjects were given standard immunosuppression, with no induction therapy. To count as tolerant, a recipient had to stay completely off immunosuppression for at least one year without liver enzymes climbing beyond twice the upper limit of normal. Blood samples were collected pre-transplant, pre-randomization before withdrawal, and post-randomization after either full withdrawal or failed withdrawal. A cohort of 8 liver transplant recipients was studied, of whom 3 were classified as tolerant and 5 as non-tolerant.

From cysteine to phenylalanine, the CDR3 is 13 amino acids long. The sequence is cut down to CDR3 DNA, 39 bases in frame from base 1. Trimming takes 3 bases from V and 0 bases from J, and the germline ends sit 5 bases apart. In the germline V gene (reference sequence), CDR1 corresponds to SEHNR and CDR2 to FQNEAQ. Thawed unstimulated PBMCs were stained for CD3, CD4 and CD8 and FACS-sorted into CD3+CD4+ and CD3+CD8+ populations. Randomization to immunosuppression withdrawal applied to every one of the 8 studied subjects. The Qiagen DNeasy Blood and Tissue Kit was used to isolate genomic DNA. Comments on this clone: Its antigen is not yet known. No much larger clone is present one base from it, and per-base qualities are unavailable.

General findings and caveats noted by the study authors: The conclusions were considered preliminary, being limited by small, heterogeneous patient numbers and non-standardized post-transplant time points. Since no allograft tissue specimens were available, donor-reactive T cells may have migrated into the graft instead of being deleted. Once repertoire turnover was taken into account, donor-reactive detection showed a significant reduction for CD4 in 7 of 8 subjects and for CD8 in 8 of 8. In most of the 8 subjects, regardless of tolerance or HCV status, circulating donor-reactive CD4 TCRbeta sequences dropped significantly post-transplant. A greater decline was seen for donor-reactive sequences than for third party-reactive sequences, suggesting partial antigen-specific deletion unrelated to withdrawal success. In two subjects, low numbers of available donor cells limited the measurable donor-reactive repertoire.

High-throughput TCRbeta CDR3 sequencing of frozen genomic DNA was performed by immunoSEQ, including PCR amplification, mapping, bias correction and internal controls. Processing in the source paper ran as follows. Productive rearrangements were retained, and unique TCRbeta sequences were defined by the CDR3 nucleotide sequence together with the V and J gene. For a sequence to be called donor-reactive, it needed a frequency of at least 0.01% and at least 5-fold expansion in CFSE-low cells compared with unstimulated pre-transplant cells. Per-subject minimum frequency thresholds, based on the lowest-template unstimulated sample, ensured at least 90% detection power. Jensen-Shannon divergence between the top 1000 TCRbeta sequences post- versus pre-transplant served as the measure of repertoire turnover. Two-sided Fisher's exact tests were used to test for changes in the detection of donor-reactive sequences. Held by TCRdb, this immuneACCESS table contains in-frame sequences only and omits some clones. Under half of the omission traces to an unresolved V gene where checked; the cause of the rest is unknown. V, J and clone size are those of that table, while D and trimming were read from the DNA. The sample contains 50,000 to 60,000 clones, about 70% of them found a single time. About 9.7% of the sample comes from the top ten.

The source was CD4+ T cells from blood, collected at the 22-month timepoint. Recombination connected TRBV7-9 to TRBJ1-1, with the D gene uncertain. The clonotype was recovered from a human patient who received a liver transplant. Where a transplant has occurred, the graft donor may have supplied some of the T cells. CDR3 loop: CASSFNMNTEAFF. The nucleotides read TGTGCCAGCAGCTTTAATATGAACACTGAAGCTTTCTTT.